Listed here is a single T cell receptor (beta chain). The record originates from a study of blood T cell repertoires in COVID-19. In the study overall: Sources were T cells, B-cell-depleted T cells, or PBMCs; the material itself was cDNA or gDNA.

In the study's own analysis: By means of reference gene primer amplification, nucleated cell counts were estimated. Data came from immunoSEQ multiplex PCR; TCRdb stores just in-frame clones and leaves some out. V, J and clone size are taken as reported in that table, and D and trimming were inferred from the DNA itself. The table shows approximately 90,000 clones, with over 75% occurring only once. This CDR3 is 12 amino acids long. CDR1 GTSNPN and CDR2 SVGIG come from the germline V gene (reference sequence). Between the trimmed V and J ends, which lost 0 bases and 2 bases, there was a span of 4 bases.

V is TRBV30 and J is TRBJ1-2; no definite D call. The sample consisted of peripheral blood. The TCR was taken from a man aged 55 to 70 with acute or convalescent COVID-19. The CDR3 region is CAWSVRNYGYTF. In DNA, the CDR3 is TGTGCCTGGAGTGTCAGAAACTATGGCTACACCTTC. Combining the CDR3 with reference TRBV30 and TRBJ1-2 gives the whole variable domain SQTIHQWPATLVQPVGSPLSLECTVEGTSNPNLYWYRQAAGRGLQLLFYSVGIGQISSEVPQNLSASRPQDRQFILSSKKLLLSDSGFYLCAWSVRNYGYTFGSGTRLTVV.